This is a list of T cell receptor beta chains from one sample in a study of T cell repertoires in cytomegalovirus infection. TCRdb passed the reads through MiXCR, listing each CDR3 protein once. The profile shows approximately 120,000 distinct CDR3 sequences, around 30% of them singletons. These receptors have no known antigen. Here the sequenced sample was CD8+ T cells from cultured PBMCs, taken from culture after CMV antigen stimulation. These receptors all stem from a human donor in good health (CMV status not recorded). Some clones in this sample may be carry-over from other donors' samples. Each CDR3 is given with its conserved first and last residue. Fields, in order: V gene, CDR3 length, CDR3 protein.

V gene: TRBV6-5
CDR3 length: 14
CDR3 protein: CASSYRPSTDTQYF

V gene: TRBV12-3/TRBV12-4
CDR3 length: 15
CDR3 protein: CASSFSRGATDTQYF

V gene: TRBV6-2/TRBV6-3
CDR3 length: 13
CDR3 protein: CASTTTGYNEQFF

V gene: TRBV6-5
CDR3 length: 15
CDR3 protein: CASSLNSEGSAEAFF

V gene: TRBV7-9
CDR3 length: 14
CDR3 protein: CASSGVTGAYEQYF

V gene: TRBV4-3
CDR3 length: 15
CDR3 protein: CASSQDSQGYNEQYF

V gene: TRBV5-5
CDR3 length: 14
CDR3 protein: CASSLWGSSYEQYF

V gene: TRBV6-1
CDR3 length: 12
CDR3 protein: CASSEGRAEAFF

V gene: TRBV9
CDR3 length: 17
CDR3 protein: CASSGQTVSGLHNEQFF

V gene: TRBV7-9
CDR3 length: 12
CDR3 protein: CASSLGYYEQYF

V gene: TRBV6-2/TRBV6-3
CDR3 length: 15
CDR3 protein: CASSYRQGTGNTIYF

V gene: TRBV20-1
CDR3 length: 16
CDR3 protein: CSARGEAGGTQETQYF

V gene: TRBV30
CDR3 length: 14
CDR3 protein: CAWHYRGRDTEAFF